This T cell receptor beta chain appears in the sequencing data of a study of PD-1 blockade in classical Hodgkin lymphoma. General study results and limits: Repertoire differences lack defined causes, possibly disease activity or prior therapy. By C4D1, CD4+ diversity increased significantly, especially in complete responders.

The length of the CDR3 is 15 residues. Trimming left V 2 bases short and J 5 bases short, with 13 bases between. CDR1 and CDR2 from the germline V gene are MNHEY and SMNVEV (reference sequence). Clones were read by immunoSEQ multiplex PCR, and TCRdb kept only the in-frame ones, dropping some. This table holds roughly 64,000 clones, 91% found once. As to time point: cycle 4 day 1 (C4D1), after 6 weeks of nivolumab. Exposure to brentuximab vedotin varied, and each patient had relapsed following autologous stem cell transplantation. This clone was observed a few times. Its antigen is as yet unknown. V and J are TRBV27 and TRBJ1-5; D is ambiguous. The TCR was taken from a human donor with classical Hodgkin lymphoma. This specimen consisted of peripheral blood mononuclear cells (PBMCs), obtained before the fourth cycle of nivolumab. The CDR3 coding sequence is TGTGCCAGCAGTTTAATGGCAGTTCATTATCAGCCCCAGCATTTT. Translated, it gives CASSLMAVHYQPQHF.